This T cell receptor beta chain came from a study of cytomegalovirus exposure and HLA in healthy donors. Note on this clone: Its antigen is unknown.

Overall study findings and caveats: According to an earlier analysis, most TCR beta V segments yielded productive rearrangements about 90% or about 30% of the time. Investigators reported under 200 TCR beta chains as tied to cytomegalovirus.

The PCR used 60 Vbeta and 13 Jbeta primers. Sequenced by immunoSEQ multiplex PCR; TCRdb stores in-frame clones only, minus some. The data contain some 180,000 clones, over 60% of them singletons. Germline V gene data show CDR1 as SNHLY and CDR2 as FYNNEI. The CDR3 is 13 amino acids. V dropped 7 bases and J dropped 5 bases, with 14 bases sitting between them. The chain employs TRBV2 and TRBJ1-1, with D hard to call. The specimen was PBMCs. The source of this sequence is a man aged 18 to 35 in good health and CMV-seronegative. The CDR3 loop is CASNEAGETEAFF. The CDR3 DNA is TGTGCCAGCAACGAGGCCGGTGAAACTGAAGCTTTCTTT.